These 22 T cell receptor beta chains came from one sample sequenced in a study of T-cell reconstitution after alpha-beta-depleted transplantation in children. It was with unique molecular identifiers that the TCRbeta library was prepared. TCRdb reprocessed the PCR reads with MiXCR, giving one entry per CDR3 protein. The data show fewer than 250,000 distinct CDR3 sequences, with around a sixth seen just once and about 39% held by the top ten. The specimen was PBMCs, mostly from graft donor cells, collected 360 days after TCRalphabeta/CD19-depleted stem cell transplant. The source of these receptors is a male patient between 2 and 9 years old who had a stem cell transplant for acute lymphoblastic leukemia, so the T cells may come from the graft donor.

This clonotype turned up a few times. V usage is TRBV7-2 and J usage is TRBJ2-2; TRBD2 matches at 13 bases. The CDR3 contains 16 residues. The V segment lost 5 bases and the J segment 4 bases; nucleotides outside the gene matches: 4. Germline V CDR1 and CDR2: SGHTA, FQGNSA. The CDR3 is CASSELAGGPTGELFF. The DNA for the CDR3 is TGTGCCAGCAGCGAACTAGCGGGGGGGCCCACCGGGGAGCTGTTTTTT.

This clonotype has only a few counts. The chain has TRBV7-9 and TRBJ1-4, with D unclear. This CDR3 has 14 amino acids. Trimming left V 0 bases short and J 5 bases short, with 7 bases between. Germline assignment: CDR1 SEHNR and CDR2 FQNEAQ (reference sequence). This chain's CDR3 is CASSLARANEKLFF. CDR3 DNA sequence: TGTGCCAGCAGCTTAGCGCGGGCGAATGAAAAACTGTTTTTT.

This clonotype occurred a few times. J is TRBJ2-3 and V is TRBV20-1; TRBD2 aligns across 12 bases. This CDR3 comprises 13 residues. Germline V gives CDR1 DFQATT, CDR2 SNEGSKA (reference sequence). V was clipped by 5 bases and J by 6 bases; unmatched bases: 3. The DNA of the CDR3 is TGCAGTGCTGTAGGGACTAGCGGGGATACGCAGTATTTT. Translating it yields CSAVGTSGDTQYF.

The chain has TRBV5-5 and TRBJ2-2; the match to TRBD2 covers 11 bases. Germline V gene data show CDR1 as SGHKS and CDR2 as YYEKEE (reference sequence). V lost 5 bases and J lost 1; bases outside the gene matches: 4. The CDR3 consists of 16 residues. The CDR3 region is CASSQGLAGNTGELFF. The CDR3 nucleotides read TGTGCCAGCAGTCAAGGACTAGCGGGGAACACCGGGGAGCTGTTTTTT.

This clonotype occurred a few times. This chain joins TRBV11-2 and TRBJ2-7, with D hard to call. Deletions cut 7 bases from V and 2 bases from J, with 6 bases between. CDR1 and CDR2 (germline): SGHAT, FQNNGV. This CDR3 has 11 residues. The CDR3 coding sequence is TGTGCCAGCACCAACACCTACGAGCAGTACTTC. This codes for CASTNTYEQYF.

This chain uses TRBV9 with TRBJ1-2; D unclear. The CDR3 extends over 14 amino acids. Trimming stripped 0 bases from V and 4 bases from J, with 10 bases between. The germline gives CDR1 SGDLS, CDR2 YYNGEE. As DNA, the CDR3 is TGTGCCAGCAGCGTAGACAACAGTCTCTATGGCTACACCTTC. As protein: CASSVDNSLYGYTF.

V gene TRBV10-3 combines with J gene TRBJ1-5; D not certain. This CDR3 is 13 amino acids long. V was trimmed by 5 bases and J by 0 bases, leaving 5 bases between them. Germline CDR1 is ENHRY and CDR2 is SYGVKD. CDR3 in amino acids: CAISLSSNQPQHF. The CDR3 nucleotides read TGTGCCATCAGTTTAAGTAGCAATCAGCCCCAGCATTTT.

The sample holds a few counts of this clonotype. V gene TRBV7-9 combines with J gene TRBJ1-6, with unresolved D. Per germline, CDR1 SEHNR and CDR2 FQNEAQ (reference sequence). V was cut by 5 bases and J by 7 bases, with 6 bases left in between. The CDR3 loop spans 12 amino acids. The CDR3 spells CASSAGNSPLHF. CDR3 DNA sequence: TGTGCCAGCAGCGCGGGGAATTCACCCCTCCACTTT.

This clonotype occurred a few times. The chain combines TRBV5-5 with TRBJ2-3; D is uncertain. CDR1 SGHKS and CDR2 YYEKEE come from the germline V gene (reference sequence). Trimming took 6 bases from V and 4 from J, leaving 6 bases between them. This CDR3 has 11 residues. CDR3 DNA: TGTGCCAGCAACCTGGCAGATACGCAGTATTTT. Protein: CASNLADTQYF.

The CDR3 DNA follows: TGTGCCGGAGGTGAGGCCGGAGCCGGTCCCGGGGAGCTGTTTTTT. Its protein is CAGGEAGAGPGELFF. V and J are TRBV19 and TRBJ2-2; TRBD2 is a possible D gene (5 bases). This CDR3 contains 15 residues. Germline V gene sequence: CDR1 LNHDA, CDR2 SQIVND (reference sequence). V lost 11 bases to trimming and J lost 6 bases, with 22 bases between them.

CDR3 loop: CASNMDRALREQYF. The CDR3, as DNA: TGTGCCAGCAATATGGACAGGGCGCTGCGCGAGCAGTACTTC. The genes are TRBV6-2 or TRBV6-3 and TRBJ2-7; TRBD1 agrees at 8 bases. V lost 7 bases, J lost 6 bases, and 11 bases stayed unmatched. Germline V gives CDR1 MNHEY, CDR2 SVGEGT. The CDR3 runs 14 residues.

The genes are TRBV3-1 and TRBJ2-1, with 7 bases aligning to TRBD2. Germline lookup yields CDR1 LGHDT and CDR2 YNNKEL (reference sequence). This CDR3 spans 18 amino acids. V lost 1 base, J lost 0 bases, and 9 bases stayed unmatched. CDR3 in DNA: TGTGCCAGCAGCCAAGTGGACTGGGGGGGGAGCTCCTACAATGAGCAGTTCTTC. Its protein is CASSQVDWGGSSYNEQFF.

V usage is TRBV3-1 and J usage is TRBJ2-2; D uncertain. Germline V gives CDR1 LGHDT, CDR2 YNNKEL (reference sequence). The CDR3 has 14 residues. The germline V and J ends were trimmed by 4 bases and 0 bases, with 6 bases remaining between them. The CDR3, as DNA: TGTGCCAGCAGCCGTGCCGCGAACACCGGGGAGCTGTTTTTT. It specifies CASSRAANTGELFF.

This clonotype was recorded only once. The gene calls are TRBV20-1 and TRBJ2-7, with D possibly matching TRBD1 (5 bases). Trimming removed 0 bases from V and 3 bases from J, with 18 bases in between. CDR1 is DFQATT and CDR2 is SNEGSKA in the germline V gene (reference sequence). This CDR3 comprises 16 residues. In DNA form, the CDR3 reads TGCAGTGCTAGAGAGCCTAAGGGGCTCCTCGGCTACGAGCAGTACTTC. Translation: CSAREPKGLLGYEQYF.

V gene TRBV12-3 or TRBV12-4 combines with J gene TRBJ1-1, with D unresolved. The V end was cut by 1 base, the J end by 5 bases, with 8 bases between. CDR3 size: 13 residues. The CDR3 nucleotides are TGTGCCAGCAGTTTAGGGAGTAGGACTGAAGCTTTCTTT. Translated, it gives CASSLGSRTEAFF.

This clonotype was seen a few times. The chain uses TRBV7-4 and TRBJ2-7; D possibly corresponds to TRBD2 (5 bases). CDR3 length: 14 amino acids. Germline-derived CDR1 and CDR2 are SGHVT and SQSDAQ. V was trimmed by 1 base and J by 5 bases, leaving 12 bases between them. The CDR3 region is CASSLVEGLHEQYF. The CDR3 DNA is TGTGCCAGCAGCTTAGTAGAGGGCCTCCACGAGCAGTACTTC.

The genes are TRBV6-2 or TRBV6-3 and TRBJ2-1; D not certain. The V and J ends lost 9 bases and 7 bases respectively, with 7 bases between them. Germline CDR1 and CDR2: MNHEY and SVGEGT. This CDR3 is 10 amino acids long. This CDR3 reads CARHQNEQFF. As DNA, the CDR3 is TGTGCCAGACACCAGAATGAGCAGTTCTTC.

As DNA, the CDR3 is TGCAGTGCTAGCGGGGGGTTTCACGGTACAGATACGCAGTATTTT. It is translated as CSASGGFHGTDTQYF. V gene TRBV20-1 combines with J gene TRBJ2-3; 7 bases map to TRBD2. CDR1 DFQATT and CDR2 SNEGSKA come from the germline V gene (reference sequence). The CDR3 sequence is 15 residues long. J was trimmed by 3 bases and V by 3 bases; bases with no gene match: 9.

CDR3 in amino acids: CSVEGGQGADTQYF. The CDR3 DNA reads TGCAGCGTTGAAGGGGGACAGGGGGCAGATACGCAGTATTTT. The chain is built from TRBV29-1 and TRBJ2-3; 11 positions agree with TRBD1. Germline V lookup: CDR1 SQVTM, CDR2 ANQGSEA. The CDR3 is 14 amino acids. V lost 1 base, J lost 4 bases, and 1 base stayed unmatched.

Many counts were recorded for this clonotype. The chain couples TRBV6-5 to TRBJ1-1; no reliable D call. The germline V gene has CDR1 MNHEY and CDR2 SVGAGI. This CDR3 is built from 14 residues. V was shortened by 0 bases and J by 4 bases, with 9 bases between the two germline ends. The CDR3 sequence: CASSYSDASTEAFF. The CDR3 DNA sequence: TGTGCCAGCAGTTACTCCGATGCCTCCACTGAAGCTTTCTTT.

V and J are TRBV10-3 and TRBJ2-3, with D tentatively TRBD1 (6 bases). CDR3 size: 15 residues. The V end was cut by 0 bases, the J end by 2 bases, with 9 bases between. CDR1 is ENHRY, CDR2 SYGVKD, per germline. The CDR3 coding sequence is TGTGCCATCAGTGAGTCTGCAGGGGACACAGATACGCAGTATTTT. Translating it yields CAISESAGDTDTQYF.

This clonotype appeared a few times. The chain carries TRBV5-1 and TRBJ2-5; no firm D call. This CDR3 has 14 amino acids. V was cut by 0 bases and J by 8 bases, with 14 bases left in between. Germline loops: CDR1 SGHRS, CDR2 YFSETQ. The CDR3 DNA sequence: TGCGCCAGCAGCTTGGGGCAGATCGCCTCTACCCAGTACTTC. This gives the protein CASSLGQIASTQYF.